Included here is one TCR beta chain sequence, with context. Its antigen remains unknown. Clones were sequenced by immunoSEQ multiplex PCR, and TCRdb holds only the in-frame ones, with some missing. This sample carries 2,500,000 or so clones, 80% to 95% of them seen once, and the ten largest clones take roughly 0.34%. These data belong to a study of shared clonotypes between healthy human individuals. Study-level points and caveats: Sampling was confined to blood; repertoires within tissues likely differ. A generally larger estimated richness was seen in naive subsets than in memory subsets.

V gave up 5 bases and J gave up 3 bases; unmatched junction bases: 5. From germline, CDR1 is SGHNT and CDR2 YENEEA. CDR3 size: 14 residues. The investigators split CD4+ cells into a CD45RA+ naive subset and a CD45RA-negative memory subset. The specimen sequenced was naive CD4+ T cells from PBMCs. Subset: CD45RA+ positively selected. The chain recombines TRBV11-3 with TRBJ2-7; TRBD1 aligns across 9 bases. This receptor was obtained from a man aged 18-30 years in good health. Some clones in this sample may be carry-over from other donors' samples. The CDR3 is CASSRGQGNYEQYF. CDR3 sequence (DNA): TGTGCCAGCAGCCGGGGACAGGGAAACTACGAGCAGTACTTC.